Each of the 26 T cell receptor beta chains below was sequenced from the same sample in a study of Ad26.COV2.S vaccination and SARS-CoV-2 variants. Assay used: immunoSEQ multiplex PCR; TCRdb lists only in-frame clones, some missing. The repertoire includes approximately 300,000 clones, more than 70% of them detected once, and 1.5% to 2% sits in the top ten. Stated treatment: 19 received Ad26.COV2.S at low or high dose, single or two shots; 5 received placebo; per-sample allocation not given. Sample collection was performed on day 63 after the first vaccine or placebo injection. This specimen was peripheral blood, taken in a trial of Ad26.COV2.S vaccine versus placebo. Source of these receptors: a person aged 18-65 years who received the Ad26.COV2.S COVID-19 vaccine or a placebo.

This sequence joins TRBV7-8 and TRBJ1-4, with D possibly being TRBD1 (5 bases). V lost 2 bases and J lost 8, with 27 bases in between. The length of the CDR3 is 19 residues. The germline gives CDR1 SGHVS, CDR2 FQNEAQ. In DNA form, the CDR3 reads TGTGCCAGCAGCTTAAGCTTCCAATCCCCGGGGCGCGGGGAGGAAAAACTGTTTTTT. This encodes CASSLSFQSPGRGEEKLFF. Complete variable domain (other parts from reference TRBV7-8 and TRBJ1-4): GAGVSQSPRYKVAKRGQDVALRCDPISGHVSLFWYQQALGQGPEFLTYFQNEAQLDKSGLPSDRFFAERPEGSVSTLKIQRTQQEDSAVYLCASSLSFQSPGRGEEKLFFGSGTQLSVL.

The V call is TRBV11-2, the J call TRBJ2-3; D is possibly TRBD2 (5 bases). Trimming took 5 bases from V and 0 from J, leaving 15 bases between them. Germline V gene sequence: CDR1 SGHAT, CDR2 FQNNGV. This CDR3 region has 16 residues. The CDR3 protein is CASSPRPGISTDTQYF. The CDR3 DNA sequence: TGTGCCAGCAGCCCCCGACCGGGGATTAGCACAGATACGCAGTATTTT.

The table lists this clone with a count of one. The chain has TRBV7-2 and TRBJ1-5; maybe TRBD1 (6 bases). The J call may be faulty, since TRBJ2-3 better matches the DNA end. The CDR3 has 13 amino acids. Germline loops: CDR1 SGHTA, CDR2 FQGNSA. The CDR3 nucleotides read TGTGCCAGCAGCACTTACAGGGATCAGCCCCAGTATTTT. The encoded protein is CASSTYRDQPQYF.

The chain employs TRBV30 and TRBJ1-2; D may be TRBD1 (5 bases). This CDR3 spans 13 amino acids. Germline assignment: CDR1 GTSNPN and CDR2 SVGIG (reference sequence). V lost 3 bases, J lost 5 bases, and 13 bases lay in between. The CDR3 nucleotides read TGTGCCTGGAGGGGCTGGGACGGGTATGGCTACACCTTC. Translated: CAWRGWDGYGYTF.

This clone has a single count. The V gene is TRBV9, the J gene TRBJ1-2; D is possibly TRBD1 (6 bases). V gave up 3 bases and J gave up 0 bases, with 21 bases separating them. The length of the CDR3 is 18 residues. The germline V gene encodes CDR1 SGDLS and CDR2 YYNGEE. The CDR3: CASSASLRKGDSNYGYTF. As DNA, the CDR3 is TGTGCCAGCAGCGCCAGTCTCAGAAAGGGGGATTCTAACTATGGCTACACCTTC.

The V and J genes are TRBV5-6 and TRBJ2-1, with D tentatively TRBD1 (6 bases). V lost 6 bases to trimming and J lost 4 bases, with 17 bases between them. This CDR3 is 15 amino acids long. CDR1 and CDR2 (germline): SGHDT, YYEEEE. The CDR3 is CASISISQGYNEQFF. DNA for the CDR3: TGTGCCAGCATTTCCATTTCACAGGGTTACAATGAGCAGTTCTTC.

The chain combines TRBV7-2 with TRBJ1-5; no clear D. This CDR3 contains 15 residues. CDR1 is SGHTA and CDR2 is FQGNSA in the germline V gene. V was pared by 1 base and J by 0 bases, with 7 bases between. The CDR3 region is CASSLEGISNQPQHF. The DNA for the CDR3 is TGTGCCAGCAGCTTAGAAGGGATTAGCAATCAGCCCCAGCATTTT.

The CDR3 nucleotides read TGTGCCAGCAGCCAACTCGGGACAGGTCCCTACGAGCAGTACTTC. Translated, it gives CASSQLGTGPYEQYF. The chain employs TRBV3-1 (or the pseudogene TRBV3-2) and TRBJ2-7; 8 bases agree with TRBD1. Trimming cost V 2 bases and J 2 bases; bases outside gene matches: 5. Germline V gene sequence: CDR1 LGHDT, CDR2 YNNKEL (reference sequence). The CDR3 has 15 amino acids.

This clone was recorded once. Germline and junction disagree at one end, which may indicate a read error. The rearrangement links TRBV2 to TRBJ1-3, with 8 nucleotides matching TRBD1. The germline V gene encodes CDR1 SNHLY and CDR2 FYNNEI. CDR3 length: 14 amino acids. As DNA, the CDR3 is TGTGCCAGCAGTCCGACAGGGGCTGGAAACACCATATGTTTT. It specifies CASSPTGAGNTICF.

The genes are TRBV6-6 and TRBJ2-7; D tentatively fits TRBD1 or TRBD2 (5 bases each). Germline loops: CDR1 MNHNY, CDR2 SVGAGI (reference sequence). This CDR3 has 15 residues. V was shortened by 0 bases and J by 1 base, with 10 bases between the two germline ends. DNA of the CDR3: TGTGCCAGCAGTTACTCGACGGGGCAATCCTACGAGCAGTACTTC. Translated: CASSYSTGQSYEQYF.

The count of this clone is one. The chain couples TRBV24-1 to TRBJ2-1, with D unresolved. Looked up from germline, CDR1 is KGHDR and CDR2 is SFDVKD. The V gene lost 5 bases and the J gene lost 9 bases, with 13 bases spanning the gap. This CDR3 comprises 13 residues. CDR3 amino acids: CATSGNSGIEQFF. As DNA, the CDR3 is TGTGCCACCAGTGGCAACAGTGGAATTGAGCAGTTCTTC.

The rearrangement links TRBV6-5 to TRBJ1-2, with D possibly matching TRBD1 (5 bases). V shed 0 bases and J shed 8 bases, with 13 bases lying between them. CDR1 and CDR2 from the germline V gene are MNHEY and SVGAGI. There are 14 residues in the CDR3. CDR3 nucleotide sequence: TGTGCCAGCAGTTACTCGACCGGGGGTGGCGGCTACACCTTC. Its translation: CASSYSTGGGGYTF.

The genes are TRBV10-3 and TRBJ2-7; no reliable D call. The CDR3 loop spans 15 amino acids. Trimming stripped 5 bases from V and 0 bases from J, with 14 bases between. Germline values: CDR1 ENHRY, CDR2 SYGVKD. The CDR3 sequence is CAISPARPSSYEQYF. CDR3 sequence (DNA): TGTGCCATCAGTCCGGCCAGGCCGAGCTCCTACGAGCAGTACTTC.

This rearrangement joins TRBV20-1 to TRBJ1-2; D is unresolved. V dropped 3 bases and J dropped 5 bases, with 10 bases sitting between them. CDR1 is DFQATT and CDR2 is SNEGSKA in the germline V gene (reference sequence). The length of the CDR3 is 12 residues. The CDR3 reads CSASPRGYGYTF. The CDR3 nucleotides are TGCAGTGCTAGTCCCCGAGGTTATGGCTACACCTTC.

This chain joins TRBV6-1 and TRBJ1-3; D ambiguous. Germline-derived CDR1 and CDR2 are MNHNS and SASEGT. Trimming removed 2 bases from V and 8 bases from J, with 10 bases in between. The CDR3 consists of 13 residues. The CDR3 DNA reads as TGTGCCAGCAGTGAAAGTTTGTTTGACACCATATATTTT. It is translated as CASSESLFDTIYF.

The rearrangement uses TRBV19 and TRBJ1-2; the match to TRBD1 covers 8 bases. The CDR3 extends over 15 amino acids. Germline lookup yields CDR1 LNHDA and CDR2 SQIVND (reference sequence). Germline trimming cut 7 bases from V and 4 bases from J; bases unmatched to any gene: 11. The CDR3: CASKRDRGFFYGYTF. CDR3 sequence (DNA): TGTGCCAGTAAAAGAGACAGGGGATTCTTCTATGGCTACACCTTC.

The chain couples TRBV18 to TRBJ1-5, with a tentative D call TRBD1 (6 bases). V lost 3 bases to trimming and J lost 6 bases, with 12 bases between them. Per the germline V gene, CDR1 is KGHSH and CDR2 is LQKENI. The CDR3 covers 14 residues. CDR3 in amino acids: CASSPPGVAQPQHF. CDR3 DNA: TGTGCCAGCTCACCCCCAGGGGTGGCTCAGCCCCAGCATTTT.

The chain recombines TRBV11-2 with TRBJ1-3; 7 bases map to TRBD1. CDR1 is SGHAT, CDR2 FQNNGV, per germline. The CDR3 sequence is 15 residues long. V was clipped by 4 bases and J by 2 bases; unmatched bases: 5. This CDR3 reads CASSSQGGPGNTIYF. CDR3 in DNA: TGTGCCAGCAGCTCCCAGGGGGGCCCTGGAAACACCATATATTTT.

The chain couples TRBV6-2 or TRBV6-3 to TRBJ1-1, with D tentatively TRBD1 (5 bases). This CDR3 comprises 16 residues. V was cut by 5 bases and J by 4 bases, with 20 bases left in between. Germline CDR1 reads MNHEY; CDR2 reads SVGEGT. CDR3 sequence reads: CASSVRVQRGGTEAFF. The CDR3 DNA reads TGTGCCAGCAGTGTTCGGGTACAGAGGGGCGGCACTGAAGCTTTCTTT.

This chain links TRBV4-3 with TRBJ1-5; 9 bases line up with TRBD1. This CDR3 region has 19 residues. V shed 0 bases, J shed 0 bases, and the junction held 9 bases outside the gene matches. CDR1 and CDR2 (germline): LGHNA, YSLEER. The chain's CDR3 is CASSQELGTGSYSNQPQHF. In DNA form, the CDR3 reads TGCGCCAGCAGCCAAGAGCTAGGGACAGGGTCATATAGCAATCAGCCCCAGCATTTT.

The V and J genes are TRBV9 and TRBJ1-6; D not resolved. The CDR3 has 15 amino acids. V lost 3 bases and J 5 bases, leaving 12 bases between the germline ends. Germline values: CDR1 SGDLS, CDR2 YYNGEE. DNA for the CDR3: TGTGCCAGCAGCGGCGGACTAACCCATAATTCACCCCTCCACTTT. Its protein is CASSGGLTHNSPLHF.

CDR3 nucleotide sequence: TGTGCCAGCAGTTACCGGTCATACTCTGGAAACACCATATATTTT. This encodes CASSYRSYSGNTIYF. The chain uses TRBV6-5 and TRBJ1-3, with no clear D. The CDR3 totals 15 residues. Germline V CDR1 and CDR2: MNHEY, SVGAGI. Trimming left V 2 bases short and J 0 bases short, with 8 bases between.

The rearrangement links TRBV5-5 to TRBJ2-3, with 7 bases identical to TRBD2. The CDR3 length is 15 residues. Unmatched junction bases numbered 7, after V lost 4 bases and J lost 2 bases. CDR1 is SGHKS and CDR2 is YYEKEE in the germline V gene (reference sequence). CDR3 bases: TGTGCCAGCAGCCGGGGACTACCCTCCACAGATACGCAGTATTTT. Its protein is CASSRGLPSTDTQYF.

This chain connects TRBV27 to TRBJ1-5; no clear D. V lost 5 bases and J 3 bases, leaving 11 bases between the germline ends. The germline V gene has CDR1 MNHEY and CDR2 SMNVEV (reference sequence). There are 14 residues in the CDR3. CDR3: CASSPSGYNQPQHF. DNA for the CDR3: TGTGCCAGCAGTCCCTCGGGTTACAATCAGCCCCAGCATTTT.

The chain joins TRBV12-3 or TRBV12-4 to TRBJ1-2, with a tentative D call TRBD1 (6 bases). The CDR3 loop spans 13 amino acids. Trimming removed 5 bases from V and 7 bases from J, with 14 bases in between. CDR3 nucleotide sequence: TGTGCCAGCAGTCAAGGACAGATATCTGGCTACACCTTC. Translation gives CASSQGQISGYTF.

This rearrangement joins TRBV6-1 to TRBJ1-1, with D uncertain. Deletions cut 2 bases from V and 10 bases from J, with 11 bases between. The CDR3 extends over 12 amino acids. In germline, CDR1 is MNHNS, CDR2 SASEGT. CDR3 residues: CASSEYAGSAFF. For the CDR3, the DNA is TGTGCCAGCAGTGAATATGCGGGGTCAGCTTTCTTT.